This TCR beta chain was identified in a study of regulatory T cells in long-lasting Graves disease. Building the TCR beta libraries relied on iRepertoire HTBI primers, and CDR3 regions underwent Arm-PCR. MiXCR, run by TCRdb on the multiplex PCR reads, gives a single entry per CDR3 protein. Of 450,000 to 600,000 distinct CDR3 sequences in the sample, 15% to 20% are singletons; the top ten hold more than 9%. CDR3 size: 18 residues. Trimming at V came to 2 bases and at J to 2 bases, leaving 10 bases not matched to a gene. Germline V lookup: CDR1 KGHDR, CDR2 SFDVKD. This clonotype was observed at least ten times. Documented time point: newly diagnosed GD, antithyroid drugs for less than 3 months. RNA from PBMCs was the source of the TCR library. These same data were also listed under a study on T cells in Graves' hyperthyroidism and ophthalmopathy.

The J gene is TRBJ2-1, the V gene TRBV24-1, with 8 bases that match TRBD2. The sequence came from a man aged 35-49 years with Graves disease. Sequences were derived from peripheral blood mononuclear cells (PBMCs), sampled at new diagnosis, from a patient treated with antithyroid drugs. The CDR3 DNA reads TGTGCCACCAGTGATTCGTCAAGACTAGCGAGCCCCTACAATGAGCAGTTCTTC. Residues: CATSDSSRLASPYNEQFF.